The TCR beta chain under discussion was sequenced for a study of blood T cell repertoires in COVID-19. For the study at large: Whether acute or convalescent, the COVID-19 samples came from the United States, Italy and Spain. The cDNA or gDNA used as material had been derived from T cells, B-cell-depleted T cells, or PBMCs.

The V and J ends lost 1 base and 0 bases respectively, with 10 bases between them. The CDR3 is 15 residues long. Germline CDR1 is SGHDT and CDR2 is YYEEEE. Original methodology: Scientists estimated how many nucleated cells there were by amplifying reference gene primers. Some clones are missing from TCRdb's copy, which holds only in-frame ones; the method was immunoSEQ multiplex PCR. D and trimming were read from the DNA, whereas the V and J calls and clone size are those reported in that table. The sample includes a few hundred thousand clones, about 91% of them seen just once. This chain connects TRBV5-6 to TRBJ1-1; no definite D call. Sequencing was performed on peripheral blood. The clonotype was recovered from a woman aged 25-40 years who had recovered from COVID-19. The CDR3 coding sequence is TGTGCCAGCAGCTTGTACGGGGTGATGAACACTGAAGCTTTCTTT. Protein: CASSLYGVMNTEAFF.